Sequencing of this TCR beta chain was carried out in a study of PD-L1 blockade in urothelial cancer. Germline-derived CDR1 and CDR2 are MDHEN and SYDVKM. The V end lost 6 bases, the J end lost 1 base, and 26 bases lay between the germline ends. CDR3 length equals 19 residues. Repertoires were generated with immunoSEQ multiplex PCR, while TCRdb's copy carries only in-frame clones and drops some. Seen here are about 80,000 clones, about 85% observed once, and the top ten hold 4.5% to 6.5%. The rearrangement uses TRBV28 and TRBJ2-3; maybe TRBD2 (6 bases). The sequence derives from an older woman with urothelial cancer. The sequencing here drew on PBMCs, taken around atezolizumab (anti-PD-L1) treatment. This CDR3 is CASRGVEGVLRGGTDTQYF. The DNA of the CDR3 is TGTGCCAGCAGAGGAGTGGAGGGAGTTCTTAGGGGCGGCACAGATACGCAGTATTTT.